This T cell receptor beta chain is drawn from a study of response to subunit inactivated influenza vaccine. Study outcomes and limitations: A suggestion made by the authors is that each seasonal influenza vaccination recruits few new T cells.

Trimming removed 0 bases at V and 7 bases at J, with 22 bases between. Germline-derived CDR1 and CDR2 are SGHDT and YYEEEE. The CDR3 length is 17 residues. TCRdb passed the RT-PCR reads through MiXCR, listing each CDR3 protein once. The data contain approximately 160,000 distinct CDR3 sequences, approximately 11% of them singletons. About this clonotype: The antigen remains undetermined.

The chain employs TRBV5-6 and TRBJ2-5; D is possibly TRBD2 (6 bases). The TCR was taken from a man between 50 and 70 years old who received an inactivated influenza vaccine. The sequencing here drew on CD8+ T cells sorted from PBMCs, taken roughly 24 months after vaccination. The CDR3 region has the DNA TGTGCCAGCAGCTTGGAGCCCCTGGCGGGACGCCCAGTGACCCAGTACTTC. As protein: CASSLEPLAGRPVTQYF.